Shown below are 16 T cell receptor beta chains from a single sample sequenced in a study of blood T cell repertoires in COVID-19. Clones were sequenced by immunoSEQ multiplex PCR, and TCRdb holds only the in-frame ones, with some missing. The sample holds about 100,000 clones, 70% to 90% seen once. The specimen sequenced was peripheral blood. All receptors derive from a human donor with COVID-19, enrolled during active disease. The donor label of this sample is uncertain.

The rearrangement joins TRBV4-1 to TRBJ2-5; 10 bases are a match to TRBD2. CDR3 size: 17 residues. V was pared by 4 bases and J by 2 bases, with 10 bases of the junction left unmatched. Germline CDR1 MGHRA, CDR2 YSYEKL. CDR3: CASSPRLAGDPQETQYF. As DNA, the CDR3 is TGCGCCAGCAGCCCCCGGCTAGCGGGGGACCCTCAAGAGACCCAGTACTTC.

The CDR3 bases are TGCGCCAGCAGCTTGTTAGGTAGCATGGCAGATACGCAGTATTTT. Its protein product is CASSLLGSMADTQYF. The chain has TRBV5-1 and TRBJ2-3; the D is unclear. The germline gives CDR1 SGHRS, CDR2 YFSETQ. V lost 1 base to trimming and J lost 4 bases, with 13 bases between them. This CDR3 comprises 15 residues.

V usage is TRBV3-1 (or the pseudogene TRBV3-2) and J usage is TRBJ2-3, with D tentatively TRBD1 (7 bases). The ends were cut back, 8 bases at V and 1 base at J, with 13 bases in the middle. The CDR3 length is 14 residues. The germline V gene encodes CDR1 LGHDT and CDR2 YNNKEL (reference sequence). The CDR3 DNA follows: TGTGCCAGCGGAGGGGGCCCTCGCACAGATACGCAGTATTTT. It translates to CASGGGPRTDTQYF.

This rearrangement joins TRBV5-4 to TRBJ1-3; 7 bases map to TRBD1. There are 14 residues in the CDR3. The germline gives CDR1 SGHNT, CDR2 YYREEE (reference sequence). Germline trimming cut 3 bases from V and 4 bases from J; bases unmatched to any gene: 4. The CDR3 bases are TGTGCCAGCAGCTCGACAGGGCCCGGAAACACCATATATTTT. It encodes CASSSTGPGNTIYF. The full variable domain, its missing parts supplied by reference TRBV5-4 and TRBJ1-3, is ETGVTQSPTHLIKTRGQQVTLRCSSQSGHNTVSWYQQALGQGPQFIFQYYREEENGRGNFPPRFSGLQFPNYSSELNVNALELDDSALYLCASSSTGPGNTIYFGEGSWLTVV.

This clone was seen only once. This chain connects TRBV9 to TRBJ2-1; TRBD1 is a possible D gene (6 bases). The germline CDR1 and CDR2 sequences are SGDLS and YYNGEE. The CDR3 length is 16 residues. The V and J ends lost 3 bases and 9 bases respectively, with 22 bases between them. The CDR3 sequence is CASSAWGQGSPSEQFF. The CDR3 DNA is TGTGCCAGCAGCGCATGGGGGCAGGGGAGCCCCAGTGAGCAGTTCTTC.

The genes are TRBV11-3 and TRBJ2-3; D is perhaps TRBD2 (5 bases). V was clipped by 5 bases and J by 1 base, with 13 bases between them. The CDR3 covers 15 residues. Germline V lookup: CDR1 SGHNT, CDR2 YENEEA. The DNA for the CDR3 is TGTGCCAGCAGCCCAAGGACTGCCGGCACAGATACGCAGTATTTT. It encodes CASSPRTAGTDTQYF.

CDR3 loop: CASSTGTGYNNEQFF. The CDR3 region has the DNA TGTGCCAGCAGCACCGGGACAGGGTATAACAATGAGCAGTTCTTC. This chain connects TRBV3-1 (or the pseudogene TRBV3-2) to TRBJ2-1, with 9 bases fitting TRBD1. V was pared by 5 bases and J by 5 bases, with 7 bases of the junction left unmatched. Germline-derived CDR1 and CDR2 are LGHDT and YNNKEL (reference sequence). CDR3 length equals 15 residues.

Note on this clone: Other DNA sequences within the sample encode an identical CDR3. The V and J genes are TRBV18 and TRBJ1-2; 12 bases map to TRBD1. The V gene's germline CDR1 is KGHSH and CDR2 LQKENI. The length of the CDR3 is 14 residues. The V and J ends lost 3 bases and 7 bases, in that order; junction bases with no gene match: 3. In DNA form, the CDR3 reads TGTGCCAGCTCACCGGGACAGGGGGCCGGTGGCTACACCTTC. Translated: CASSPGQGAGGYTF.

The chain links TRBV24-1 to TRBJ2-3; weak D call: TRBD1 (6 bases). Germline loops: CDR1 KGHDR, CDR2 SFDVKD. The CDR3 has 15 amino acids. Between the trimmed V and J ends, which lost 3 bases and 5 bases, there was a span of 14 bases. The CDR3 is CATSDPRGDGDTQYF. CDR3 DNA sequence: TGTGCCACCAGTGATCCCAGGGGTGATGGAGATACGCAGTATTTT.

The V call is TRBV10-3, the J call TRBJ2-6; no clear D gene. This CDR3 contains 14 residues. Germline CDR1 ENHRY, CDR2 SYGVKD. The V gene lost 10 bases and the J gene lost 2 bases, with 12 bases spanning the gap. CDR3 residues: CATGDSTGANVLTF. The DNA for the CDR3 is TGTGCCACCGGCGACTCGACTGGGGCCAACGTCCTGACTTTC.

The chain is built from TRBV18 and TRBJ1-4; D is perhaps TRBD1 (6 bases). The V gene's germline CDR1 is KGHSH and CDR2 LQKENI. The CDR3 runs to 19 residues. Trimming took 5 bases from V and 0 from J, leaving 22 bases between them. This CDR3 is CASSSTTRQGFSTNEKLFF. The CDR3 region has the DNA TGTGCCAGCTCATCAACCACCCGGCAGGGGTTCTCAACTAATGAAAAACTGTTTTTT.

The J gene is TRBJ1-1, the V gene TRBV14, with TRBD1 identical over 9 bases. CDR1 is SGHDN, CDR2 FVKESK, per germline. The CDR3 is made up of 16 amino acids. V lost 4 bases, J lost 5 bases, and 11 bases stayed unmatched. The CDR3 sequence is CASSRGTGSTKTEAFF. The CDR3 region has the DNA TGTGCCAGCAGCCGGGGGACAGGGAGTACGAAGACTGAAGCTTTCTTT.

Here the CDR3 reads CASSSTGYGETQYF. CDR3 in DNA: TGCGCCAGCAGCTCTACAGGTTACGGGGAGACCCAGTACTTC. The chain combines TRBV5-1 with TRBJ2-5; tentative D call: TRBD1 (5 bases). CDR1 is SGHRS, CDR2 YFSETQ, per germline. The CDR3 contains 14 residues. The V gene lost 3 bases and the J gene lost 5 bases, with 14 bases spanning the gap.

The CDR3, as DNA: TGTGCCAGCAGTTACAGGCAGGGGACCCACTATGGCTACACCTTC. It yields the protein CASSYRQGTHYGYTF. The rearrangement links TRBV6-5 to TRBJ1-2, with D perhaps matching TRBD1 (6 bases). This CDR3 is built from 15 residues. V was pared by 2 bases and J by 3 bases, with 13 bases between. The V gene's germline CDR1 is MNHEY and CDR2 SVGAGI.

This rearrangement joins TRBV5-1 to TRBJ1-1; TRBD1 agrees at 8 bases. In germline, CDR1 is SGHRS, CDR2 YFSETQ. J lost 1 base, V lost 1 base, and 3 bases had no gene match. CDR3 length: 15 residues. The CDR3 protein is CASSLSGQGNTEAFF. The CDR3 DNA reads TGCGCCAGCAGCTTGAGTGGACAGGGGAACACTGAAGCTTTCTTT.

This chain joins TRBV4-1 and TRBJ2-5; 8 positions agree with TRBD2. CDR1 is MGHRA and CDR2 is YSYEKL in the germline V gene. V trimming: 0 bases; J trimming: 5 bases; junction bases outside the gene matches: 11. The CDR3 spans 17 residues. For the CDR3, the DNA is TGCGCCAGCAGCCAAGAGGGCTTTCGGGAGGGCCATGAGACCCAGTACTTC. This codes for CASSQEGFREGHETQYF.